The present TCR beta chain was sequenced within a study of cytomegalovirus exposure and HLA in healthy donors. Looking at the study overall: From around 180 million T cells, an earlier analysis saw under 140 million unique TCR beta sequences.

This PCR relied on a set of 60 Vbeta primers and 13 Jbeta primers. Per the original data handling: In a later analysis, of tens of millions of unique beta chains, some 10 million appeared in at least two donors. The data were produced by immunoSEQ multiplex PCR, yet TCRdb's version contains in-frame clones alone and is incomplete. Clonal size and the V and J genes are those of that table, whereas D and trimming came from the DNA. The listing contains some 200,000 clones. Study-level points and caveats: A previous analysis found most TCR beta V segments productive roughly 87% or roughly 30% of the time. In a later analysis, TCR beta V- and J-gene trimming showed a link to a missense DCLRE1C variant.

The length of the CDR3 is 13 residues. Germline CDR1 and CDR2: MNHNS and SASEGT. V lost 6 bases to trimming and J lost 7 bases, with 12 bases between them. Details on this clone: Its target is not known.

The sample taken for sequencing was PBMCs. The receptor's source is a man between 25 and 39 years old in good health and CMV-seronegative. This sequence joins TRBV6-1 and TRBJ2-2; weak D call: TRBD2 (6 bases). The CDR3 spells CASRAGGGGELFF. The CDR3 DNA reads TGTGCCAGCAGGGCCGGGGGTGGCGGGGAGCTGTTTTTT.